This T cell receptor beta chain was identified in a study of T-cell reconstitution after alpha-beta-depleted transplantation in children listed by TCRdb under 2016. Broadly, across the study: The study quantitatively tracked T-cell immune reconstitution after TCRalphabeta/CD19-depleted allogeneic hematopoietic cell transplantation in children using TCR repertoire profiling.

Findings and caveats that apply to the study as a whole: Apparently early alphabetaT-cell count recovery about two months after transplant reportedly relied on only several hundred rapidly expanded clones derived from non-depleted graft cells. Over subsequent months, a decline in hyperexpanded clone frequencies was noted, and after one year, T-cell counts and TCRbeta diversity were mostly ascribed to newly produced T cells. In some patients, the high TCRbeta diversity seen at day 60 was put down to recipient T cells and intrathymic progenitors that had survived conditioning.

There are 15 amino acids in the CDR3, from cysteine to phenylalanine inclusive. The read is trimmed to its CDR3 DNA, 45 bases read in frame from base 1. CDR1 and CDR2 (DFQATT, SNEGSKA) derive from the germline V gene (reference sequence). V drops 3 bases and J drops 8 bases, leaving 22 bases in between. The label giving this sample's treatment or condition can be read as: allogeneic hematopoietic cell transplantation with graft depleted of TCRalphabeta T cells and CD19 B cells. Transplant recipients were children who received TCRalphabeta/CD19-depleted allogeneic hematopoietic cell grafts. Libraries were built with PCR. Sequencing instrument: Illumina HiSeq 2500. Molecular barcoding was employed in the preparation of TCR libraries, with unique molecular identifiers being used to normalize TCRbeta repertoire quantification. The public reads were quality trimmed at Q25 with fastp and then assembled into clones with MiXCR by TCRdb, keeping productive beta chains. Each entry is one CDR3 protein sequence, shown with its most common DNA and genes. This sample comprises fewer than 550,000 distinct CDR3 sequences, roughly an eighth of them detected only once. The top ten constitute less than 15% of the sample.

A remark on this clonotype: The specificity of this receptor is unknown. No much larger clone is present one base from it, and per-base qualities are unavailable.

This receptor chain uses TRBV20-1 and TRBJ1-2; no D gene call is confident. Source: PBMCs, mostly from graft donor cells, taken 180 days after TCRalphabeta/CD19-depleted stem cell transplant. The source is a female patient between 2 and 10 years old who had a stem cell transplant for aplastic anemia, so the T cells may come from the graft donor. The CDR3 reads CSARADDRRARGYTF. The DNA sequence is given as TGCAGTGCTAGGGCCGATGATCGTAGGGCGCGGGGCTACACCTTC.